The 2 T cell receptor beta chains below come from one sample, sequenced in a study of blood T cell repertoires in COVID-19. Here immunoSEQ multiplex PCR was the method, and the copy in TCRdb shows in-frame clones only, minus some. The sample carries roughly 250,000 clones, approximately 90% recorded once. The sequenced sample consisted of PBMCs or T cells enriched from blood (not recorded which). Every receptor here comes from a woman aged 30 to 39 with acute COVID-19.

The rearrangement links TRBV3-1 (or the pseudogene TRBV3-2) to TRBJ2-1, with D tentatively TRBD2 (6 bases). V lost 0 bases to trimming and J lost 6 bases, with 12 bases between them. The CDR3 has 15 amino acids. The germline V gene encodes CDR1 LGHDT and CDR2 YNNKEL (reference sequence). The DNA for the CDR3 is TGTGCCAGCAGCCAAGATACTAGCCCTTTCAATGAGCAGTTCTTC. Its translation is CASSQDTSPFNEQFF.

The chain joins TRBV29-1 to TRBJ2-7; TRBD1 matches 9 bases. The J segment lost 8 bases and the V segment lost 6 bases, leaving 11 bases of the junction unmatched. The CDR3 has 13 residues. Germline assignment: CDR1 SQVTM and CDR2 ANQGSEA. In nucleotides, the CDR3 is TGCAGCGTGCCCGGGACAGGGATGGGACAGCAGTACTTC. Translating it yields CSVPGTGMGQQYF.